Ten or more counts support the clone carrying this T cell receptor beta chain. No antigen is known for it. This specimen comes from a study of T cell repertoires in cytomegalovirus infection. Study information: Shared public TCR beta signatures pointed to both CMV infection and a matching HLA type. General observations from the study: Summed frequency of public TCR beta families distinguished CMV carriers with the relevant HLA. Ex vivo responses were dominated by HLA-C-restricted CMV-specific TCR beta clonotypes.

Using its own MiXCR run on the reads, TCRdb lists one record per CDR3 protein. Of about 920,000 distinct CDR3 sequences in the sample, approximately 30% were seen once. V gave up 5 bases and J gave up 5 bases, with 11 bases separating them. The CDR3 spans 13 residues. CDR1 is SGHVS and CDR2 is FQNEAQ in the germline V gene. This receptor was identified in a human donor in good health (CMV status not recorded). Some clones in this sample may be carry-over from other donors' samples. This specimen was cultured CD8+ T cells from PBMCs, taken from culture after CMV antigen stimulation. The chain joins TRBV7-8 to TRBJ2-3; the D gene is possibly TRBD1 (5 bases). The CDR3 DNA reads as TGTGCCAGCAGCGCAGTCCAGGGAGATACGCAGTATTTT. It specifies CASSAVQGDTQYF.